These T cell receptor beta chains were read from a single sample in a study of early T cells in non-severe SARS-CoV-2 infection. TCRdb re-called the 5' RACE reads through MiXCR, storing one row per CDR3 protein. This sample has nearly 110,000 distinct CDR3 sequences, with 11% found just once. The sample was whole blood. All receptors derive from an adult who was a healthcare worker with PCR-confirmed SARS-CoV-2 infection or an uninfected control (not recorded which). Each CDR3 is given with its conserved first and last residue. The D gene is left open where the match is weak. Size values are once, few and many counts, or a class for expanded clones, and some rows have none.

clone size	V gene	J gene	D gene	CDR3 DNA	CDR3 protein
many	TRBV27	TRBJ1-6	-	TGTGCCAGCAGATCCGGGCAATCTTCACCCCTCCACTTT	CASRSGQSSPLHF
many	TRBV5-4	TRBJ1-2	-	TGTGCCAGCAGCTTTTTTATCGGGGGCGAGGGCTACACCTTC	CASSFFIGGEGYTF
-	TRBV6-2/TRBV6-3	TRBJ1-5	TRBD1	TGTGCCACCAGGGGGGTCCCAGGGACTCGACAGCCCCAGCATTTT	CATRGVPGTRQPQHF
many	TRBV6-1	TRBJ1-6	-	TGTGCCAGCAGTGAAGTGCCGCCAGGGGCCCTTTTTTCACCCCTCCACTTT	CASSEVPPGALFSPLHF
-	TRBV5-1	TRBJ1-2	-	TGCGCCAGCAGCTTGAATGGGGAGCGGGACACCTATGGCTACACCTTC	CASSLNGERDTYGYTF
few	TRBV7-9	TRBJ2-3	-	TGTGCCAGCAGCTTCCGAGGAGGAGAGCCAGATACGCAGTATTTT	CASSFRGGEPDTQYF
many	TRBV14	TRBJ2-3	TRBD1	TGTGCCAGCAGCCTCGCATCCGGGACAGGGCACCCGAACACAGATACGCAGTATTTT	CASSLASGTGHPNTDTQYF
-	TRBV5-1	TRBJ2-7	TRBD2	TGCGCCAGCAGCTTGACGCCCTTAGCGGGAGGGCCAGGCGAGCAGTACTTC	CASSLTPLAGGPGEQYF
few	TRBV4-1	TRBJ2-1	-	TGCGCCAGCAGCCAAGTAGAAGCCAGTGAGCAGTTCTTC	CASSQVEASEQFF
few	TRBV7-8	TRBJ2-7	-	TGTGCCAGCAGCTTAGCCTTAGGGACTGACTACGAGCAGTACTTC	CASSLALGTDYEQYF
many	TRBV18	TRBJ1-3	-	TGTGCCAGCTCACCACCGGTCTCTGGAAACACCATATATTTT	CASSPPVSGNTIYF
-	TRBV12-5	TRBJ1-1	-	TGTGCTAGTGCCGAGGGCCCCACTGAAGCTTTCTTT	CASAEGPTEAFF
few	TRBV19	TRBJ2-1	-	TGTGCCAGTAGTAGACACTCCTACAATGAGCAGTTCTTC	CASSRHSYNEQFF
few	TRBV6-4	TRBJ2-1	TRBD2	TGTGCCAGCAGAGCGTCTAGCGGGGTGGGGTACAATGAGCAGTTCTTC	CASRASSGVGYNEQFF
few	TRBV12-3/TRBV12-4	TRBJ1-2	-	TGTGCCAGCAGCCAAGGACCCGGAAGCGGCGGTGGCTACACCTTC	CASSQGPGSGGGYTF
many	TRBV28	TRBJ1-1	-	TGTGCCAGCAGCCCGCCGTTGAGGGGGACAATGAACACTGAAGCTTTCTTT	CASSPPLRGTMNTEAFF